These T cell receptor beta chains were read from a single sample in a study of cytomegalovirus exposure and HLA in healthy donors. Using immunoSEQ multiplex PCR, the repertoire was profiled, and TCRdb retains in-frame clones only, with some absent. The sample yields more than 80,000 clones, approximately 74% seen once. The material sequenced was PBMCs. These receptors were taken from a female donor in good health and CMV-seropositive. Each CDR3 is given with its conserved first and last residue. Fields, in order: D gene, clone size, J gene, V gene, CDR3 protein, CDR3 DNA. The D gene is left open where the match is weak. Expanded clones get a size class; other rows say once, few or many, or leave the size out.

D: TRBD2; size: .; J: TRBJ2-7; V: TRBV9; CDR3: CASTRLAEPYEQYF; DNA: TGTGCCAGCACCCGACTAGCGGAGCCCTACGAGCAGTACTTC
D: .; size: .; J: TRBJ1-1; V: TRBV19; CDR3: CASSTPAGGNTEAFF; DNA: TGTGCCAGTAGTACCCCGGCCGGCGGGAACACTGAAGCTTTCTTT
D: TRBD2; size: .; J: TRBJ2-1; V: TRBV5-1; CDR3: CASSSPGLADPSSYNEQFF; DNA: TGCGCCAGCAGCTCTCCCGGACTAGCGGACCCTAGCTCCTACAATGAGCAGTTCTTC
D: .; size: few; J: TRBJ1-2; V: TRBV19; CDR3: CASSMSLTAYGYTF; DNA: TGTGCCAGTAGTATGTCTTTGACAGCCTATGGCTACACCTTC
D: .; size: .; J: TRBJ2-3; V: TRBV9; CDR3: CASSLAGALPNTQYF; DNA: TGTGCCAGCAGCCTCGCCGGAGCGCTCCCCAATACGCAGTATTTT
D: .; size: .; J: TRBJ2-3; V: TRBV5-1; CDR3: CASSFGGTRDTQYF; DNA: TGCGCCAGCAGCTTTGGCGGGACCAGGGATACGCAGTATTTT
D: .; size: .; J: TRBJ1-6; V: TRBV19; CDR3: CASGQSLNNSPLHF; DNA: TGTGCCAGTGGGCAGTCACTCAATAATTCACCCCTCCACTTT
D: .; size: .; J: TRBJ2-4; V: TRBV28; CDR3: CASSPSGSQNIQYF; DNA: TGTGCCAGCAGTCCGTCCGGGTCCCAAAACATTCAGTACTTC
D: TRBD1; size: .; J: TRBJ2-7; V: TRBV7-2; CDR3: CASSLGTGYYEQYF; DNA: TGTGCCAGCAGCTTAGGGACAGGGTATTACGAGCAGTACTTC
D: TRBD2; size: .; J: TRBJ2-2; V: TRBV28; CDR3: CASSLGGGPGELFF; DNA: TGTGCCAGCAGCCTCGGCGGGGGGCCCGGGGAGCTGTTTTTT
D: .; size: .; J: TRBJ1-3; V: TRBV7-9; CDR3: CASSYWQAISGNTIYF; DNA: TGTGCCAGCAGCTATTGGCAGGCTATCTCTGGAAACACCATATATTTT
D: .; size: few; J: TRBJ1-3; V: TRBV5-1; CDR3: CASSLTGVLSGNTIYF; DNA: TGCGCCAGCAGCTTGACAGGAGTCCTCTCTGGAAACACCATATATTTT
D: TRBD2; size: .; J: TRBJ2-7; V: TRBV11-2; CDR3: CASSLRLAGGGQYF; DNA: TGTGCCAGCAGCTTAAGACTAGCGGGAGGAGGGCAGTACTTC
D: .; size: .; J: TRBJ1-5; V: TRBV5-6; CDR3: CASSSRGASNWQPQHF; DNA: TGTGCCAGCAGCTCGCGGGGAGCCTCAAATTGGCAGCCCCAGCATTTT
D: .; size: .; J: TRBJ1-2; V: TRBV7-8; CDR3: CASSLAPTQYGYTF; DNA: TGTGCCAGCAGCTTAGCGCCCACACAGTATGGCTACACCTTC
D: TRBD1; size: .; J: TRBJ1-1; V: TRBV5-8; CDR3: CASSYGTARGSFSTEAFF; DNA: TGTGCCAGCAGCTATGGGACAGCTAGGGGGTCTTTTAGCACTGAAGCTTTCTTT
D: TRBD1; size: .; J: TRBJ2-7; V: TRBV7-8; CDR3: CASSSAIQGSVYEQYF; DNA: TGTGCCAGCAGCTCCGCTATACAGGGGTCGGTCTACGAGCAGTACTTC
D: TRBD1; size: .; J: TRBJ1-1; V: TRBV30; CDR3: CAWRALGTAMNTEAFF; DNA: TGTGCCTGGAGAGCCCTAGGGACAGCCATGAACACTGAAGCTTTCTTT
D: TRBD2; size: .; J: TRBJ2-3; V: TRBV19; CDR3: CASSSGRAGNTQYF; DNA: TGTGCCAGTTCTAGCGGGAGGGCCGGGAATACGCAGTATTTT
D: TRBD2; size: .; J: TRBJ2-1; V: TRBV15; CDR3: CATSRGGREGRNEQFF; DNA: TGTGCCACCAGCAGAGGAGGGCGGGAGGGCCGCAATGAGCAGTTCTTC
D: .; size: .; J: TRBJ1-6; V: TRBV2; CDR3: CASTLFRDSYNSPLHF; DNA: TGTGCCAGCACCTTATTCCGGGACTCCTATAATTCACCCCTCCACTTT
D: .; size: .; J: TRBJ1-1; V: TRBV30; CDR3: CAWSVLLVYTEAFF; DNA: TGTGCCTGGAGTGTACTTTTAGTATACACTGAAGCTTTCTTT
D: TRBD1; size: .; J: TRBJ1-5; V: TRBV29-1; CDR3: CSVAAGGDQPQHF; DNA: TGCAGCGTTGCGGCAGGGGGTGATCAGCCCCAGCATTTT
D: TRBD2; size: few; J: TRBJ2-7; V: TRBV28; CDR3: CASSSPGTSGSRGEQYF; DNA: TGTGCCAGCAGTTCGCCCGGGACTAGCGGGAGTCGTGGCGAGCAGTACTTC
D: TRBD1; size: .; J: TRBJ1-6; V: TRBV5-6; CDR3: CASSFGQGGSPLHF; DNA: TGTGCCAGCAGCTTTGGACAGGGCGGCTCACCCCTCCACTTT
D: .; size: .; J: TRBJ1-5; V: TRBV19; CDR3: CASSVSGNQPQHF; DNA: TGTGCCAGTAGTGTCTCCGGGAATCAGCCCCAGCATTTT
D: TRBD1; size: .; J: TRBJ2-1; V: TRBV4-3; CDR3: CASSQRSIRQGNYNEQFF; DNA: TGCGCCAGCAGCCAAAGAAGCATCCGACAGGGGAACTACAATGAGCAGTTCTTC
D: .; size: .; J: TRBJ1-5; V: TRBV19; CDR3: CASSALGGPQPQHF; DNA: TGTGCCAGTAGTGCATTAGGGGGTCCCCAGCCCCAGCATTTT
D: .; size: few; J: TRBJ1-6; V: TRBV30; CDR3: CAWSARGGNSPLHF; DNA: TGTGCCTGGAGTGCCCGGGGGGGGAATTCACCCCTCCACTTT
D: .; size: .; J: TRBJ2-7; V: TRBV4-3; CDR3: CASSQDGISYEQYF; DNA: TGCGCCAGCAGCCAAGACGGGATCTCCTACGAGCAGTACTTC
D: .; size: .; J: TRBJ2-7; V: TRBV6-5; CDR3: CAASRTASYEQYF; DNA: TGTGCCGCTTCGCGGACAGCGTCCTACGAGCAGTACTTC
D: .; size: .; J: TRBJ1-5; V: TRBV28; CDR3: CASSYQGLGNQPQHF; DNA: TGTGCCAGCAGTTACCAGGGGTTGGGGAATCAGCCCCAGCATTTT
D: .; size: once; J: TRBJ2-7; V: TRBV13; CDR3: CASSAGFSYEQYF; DNA: TGTGCCAGCAGCGCGGGATTCTCCTACGAGCAGTACTTC
D: TRBD2; size: .; J: TRBJ2-7; V: TRBV4-1; CDR3: CASSQEGLAYDEQYF; DNA: TGCGCCAGCAGCCAAGAGGGACTAGCGTACGACGAGCAGTACTTC
D: .; size: .; J: TRBJ2-6; V: TRBV16; CDR3: CASSQQGPGANVLTF; DNA: TGCGCCAGCAGCCAACAGGGTCCTGGGGCCAACGTCCTGACTTTC
D: TRBD2; size: .; J: TRBJ2-7; V: TRBV6-5; CDR3: CASSLSGRAYEQYF; DNA: TGTGCCAGCAGCCTTAGCGGGAGGGCCTACGAGCAGTACTTC
D: TRBD2; size: .; J: TRBJ2-1; V: TRBV10-3; CDR3: CAISESIAGVLSVGNEQFF; DNA: TGTGCCATCAGTGAGTCGATAGCGGGAGTATTAAGTGTAGGAAATGAGCAGTTCTTC
D: .; size: .; J: TRBJ1-3; V: TRBV5-8; CDR3: CASSQQSSGNTIYF; DNA: TGTGCCAGCAGCCAACAGAGCTCTGGAAACACCATATATTTT
D: .; size: once; J: TRBJ1-6; V: TRBV7-6; CDR3: CASSPLAGQGRNSPLHF; DNA: TGTGCCAGCAGCCCCCTTGCCGGGCAGGGCCGTAATTCACCCCTCCACTTT
D: .; size: .; J: TRBJ1-3; V: TRBV14; CDR3: CASSQYGAGNTIYF; DNA: TGTGCCAGCAGCCAATACGGGGCTGGAAACACCATATATTTT
D: .; size: .; J: TRBJ1-2; V: TRBV20-1; CDR3: CSATTNNGYTF; DNA: TGCAGTGCTACCACTAACAATGGCTACACCTTC
D: .; size: .; J: TRBJ1-5; V: TRBV30; CDR3: CAWSTGRVVQPQHF; DNA: TGTGCCTGGAGTACGGGCAGGGTGGTTCAGCCCCAGCATTTT
D: TRBD2; size: .; J: TRBJ2-7; V: TRBV14; CDR3: CASSQGSGSFAYEQYF; DNA: TGTGCCAGCAGCCAGGGTAGCGGGAGTTTCGCCTACGAGCAGTACTTC
D: .; size: .; J: TRBJ2-5; V: TRBV10-1; CDR3: CASSESAGTGQETQYF; DNA: TGCGCCAGCAGTGAGTCTGCGGGGACGGGTCAAGAGACCCAGTACTTC
D: TRBD2; size: .; J: TRBJ2-3; V: TRBV9; CDR3: CASSVSLAVTDTQYF; DNA: TGTGCCAGCAGCGTCTCGCTAGCGGTCACAGATACGCAGTATTTT
D: TRBD2; size: .; J: TRBJ2-3; V: TRBV7-2; CDR3: CASSFSGTSGTDTQYF; DNA: TGTGCCAGCAGCTTTTCCGGGACTAGCGGCACAGATACGCAGTATTTT